What follows is one T cell receptor (beta chain) and its context. Generated by immunoSEQ multiplex PCR, the TCRdb table keeps only in-frame clones and is missing some. Among 200,000 or so clones listed, approximately 94% were seen once. The data derive from a study of T cell responses to AZD1222 COVID-19 vaccine. The sequence derives from an adult who received the AZD1222 COVID-19 vaccine. Material: peripheral blood, obtained 28 days after the second AZD1222 dose.

The DNA of the CDR3 is TGTGCCAGCGGGGCAGGGGGTAGCAATCAGCCCCAGCATTTT. As protein: CASGAGGSNQPQHF. This chain uses TRBV19 with TRBJ1-5, with TRBD1 matching over 7 bases. V lost 9 bases and J lost 0; bases outside the gene matches: 5. The CDR3 contains 14 residues. The germline V gene has CDR1 LNHDA and CDR2 SQIVND (reference sequence).